These 2 T cell receptor beta chains came from one sample sequenced in a study of blood T cell repertoires in COVID-19 (dated by TCRdb to 2019 to 2021). Library preparation was by the immunoSEQ multiplex PCR assay. This immuneACCESS table, as held by TCRdb, lists in-frame sequences with V and J called but not all clones. Of the missing ones, under half trace to an unresolved V gene in checked studies; the others have no known cause. The table for this sample lists fewer than 500,000 clones; 70% to 85% of them were counted only once. The ten largest account for around 1% of the sample. Sequenced: peripheral blood. The receptor set was obtained from a human donor with acute or convalescent COVID-19. The donor label of this sample is uncertain.

In DNA, the CDR3 is TGTGCCAGCAGTTCGGGGGGCGGGGCAGATACGCAGTATTTT. Its translation is CASSSGGGADTQYF. The chain couples TRBV6-2 or TRBV6-3 to TRBJ2-3, with TRBD2 as a possible D gene (7 bases). The V gene's germline CDR1 is MNHEY and CDR2 SVGEGT. The CDR3 consists of 14 residues. V was pared by 4 bases and J by 4 bases, with 12 bases between.

Only a few counts were recorded for this clone. The chain combines TRBV28 with TRBJ2-7, with 10 positions matching TRBD1. With V trimmed by 7 bases and J by 1 base, 10 bases remained unmatched. CDR3 length: 16 amino acids. Germline assignment: CDR1 MDHEN and CDR2 SYDVKM. The CDR3: CASTPLPGQGSYEQYF. The CDR3, as DNA: TGTGCCAGCACCCCCCTGCCGGGACAGGGGTCCTACGAGCAGTACTTC.